A few counts support the clone carrying this T cell receptor beta chain. Antigen unknown. The data were obtained in a study of identical twins. Notes on the study in general: Insertions ran lower in abundant cord blood beta clonotypes, though not in memory repertoires.

The ends lost 6 bases at V and 8 bases at J; junction bases unmatched: 7. This CDR3 region has 14 residues. Germline-derived CDR1 and CDR2 are SNHLY and FYNNEI. A universal primer site was added by template switching, and unique molecular identifiers were carried by the cDNA. TCRdb reprocessed the 5' RACE reads via MiXCR and lists one record per CDR3 protein. The table has fewer than 550,000 distinct CDR3 sequences, nearly 15% seen once. The data were also submitted as part of a second study, on yellow fever vaccine responses in identical twins. Per that paper: It has been reported that, in twins, the vaccine T cell response seemed partly convergent and partly personalized.

Sequencing was performed on CD4+ T cells sorted from blood. The chain has TRBV2 and TRBJ1-4; 9 bases fit TRBD1. This TCR came from a woman aged 18-29 years in good health. CDR3 sequence reads: CASRFGQGNEKLFF. CDR3 in DNA: TGTGCCAGCAGGTTTGGACAGGGGAACGAAAAACTGTTTTTT.